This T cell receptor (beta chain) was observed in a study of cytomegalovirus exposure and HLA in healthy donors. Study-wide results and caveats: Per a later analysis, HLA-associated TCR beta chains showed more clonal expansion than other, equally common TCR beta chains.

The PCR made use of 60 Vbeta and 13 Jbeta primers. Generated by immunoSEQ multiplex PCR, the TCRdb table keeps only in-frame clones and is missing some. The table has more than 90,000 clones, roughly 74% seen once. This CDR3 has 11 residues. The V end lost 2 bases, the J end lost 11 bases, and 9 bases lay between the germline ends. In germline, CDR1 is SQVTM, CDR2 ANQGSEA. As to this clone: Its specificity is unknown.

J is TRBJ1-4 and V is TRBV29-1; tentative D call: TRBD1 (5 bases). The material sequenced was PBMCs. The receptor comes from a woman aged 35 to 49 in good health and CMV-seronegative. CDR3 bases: TGCAGCGTTGAAAGGCCAGGGAAACTGTTTTTT. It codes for CSVERPGKLFF.